This T cell receptor (beta chain) was recorded in a study of blood T cell repertoires in COVID-19. Study overall: Sources were T cells, B-cell-depleted T cells, or PBMCs; the material itself was cDNA or gDNA.

Authors' processing steps: Estimated nucleated cell counts came from reference gene primer amplification. Profiled with immunoSEQ multiplex PCR; TCRdb holds only in-frame clones, not every one. The V and J calls and the clone size are those of that table, but D and trimming were determined from the DNA. The table shows about 88,000 clones, with 90% occurring only once. Germline lookup yields CDR1 SGHAT and CDR2 FQNNGV. Between the trimmed V and J ends, which lost 3 bases and 9 bases, there was a span of 18 bases. The CDR3 sequence is 15 residues long. Sequenced sample: peripheral blood. The chain recombines TRBV11-2 with TRBJ2-1; D gene uncertain. The clonotype was recovered from a man between 18 and 29 years old with COVID-19, enrolled during active disease. The CDR3 nucleotides are TGTGCCAGCAGCTTTCTTCGAGGCCGCGGTGGTGAGCAGTTCTTC. Its translation is CASSFLRGRGGEQFF.